Below, one TCR beta chain is given with its context. Original data processing: Counts of nucleated cells, estimated from reference gene primer amplification, were obtained. TCRdb's table, derived via immunoSEQ multiplex PCR, lists solely in-frame clones and lacks some. V, J and clone size are those of that table, while D and trimming were read from the DNA. The repertoire includes 21,000 or so clones, 83% of them detected once, and 6.5% to 8% sits in the top ten. CDR3 length: 14 residues. Trimming cost V 3 bases and J 4 bases, with 12 bases left between them. Per germline, CDR1 KGHSH and CDR2 LQKENI. The data derive from a study of blood T cell repertoires in COVID-19.

The TCR was taken from a human donor in a cohort sampled during active COVID-19. The chain recombines TRBV18 with TRBJ1-2; D unclear. The sample consisted of peripheral blood. The CDR3 reads CASSPQSAGYGYTF. CDR3 nucleotides: TGTGCCAGCTCACCTCAATCGGCAGGCTATGGCTACACCTTC.